This T cell receptor (beta chain) originates from a study of T cells after yellow fever vaccination. General observations from the study: The study re-detected most primary-vaccination clones after the booster (approximately 96% CD4, around 90% CD8). A weaker but faster secondary response was observed, peaking on day 5 versus 15.

Germline V gene lookup returns CDR1 MNHEY and CDR2 SMNVEV (reference sequence). The CDR3 covers 17 residues. Losses at the gene ends were 2 bases for V and 2 bases for J; bases not matched to a gene: 4. TCRdb re-analysed the 5' RACE reads in MiXCR, keeping a single row per CDR3 protein. The table lists 450,000 to 600,000 distinct CDR3 sequences, approximately 12% of them singletons. Remarks on this clonotype: Its antigen is unknown.

The sample in question was PBMCs, obtained on the day of the yellow fever booster vaccination. The chain recombines TRBV27 with TRBJ2-1, with 12 bases fitting TRBD2. This receptor was identified in a man between 25 and 39 years old who received the YFV17D yellow fever vaccine. As DNA, the CDR3 is TGTGCCAGCAGTTTACTACGGACTAGCGGGACCTACAATGAGCAGTTCTTC. This encodes CASSLLRTSGTYNEQFF.